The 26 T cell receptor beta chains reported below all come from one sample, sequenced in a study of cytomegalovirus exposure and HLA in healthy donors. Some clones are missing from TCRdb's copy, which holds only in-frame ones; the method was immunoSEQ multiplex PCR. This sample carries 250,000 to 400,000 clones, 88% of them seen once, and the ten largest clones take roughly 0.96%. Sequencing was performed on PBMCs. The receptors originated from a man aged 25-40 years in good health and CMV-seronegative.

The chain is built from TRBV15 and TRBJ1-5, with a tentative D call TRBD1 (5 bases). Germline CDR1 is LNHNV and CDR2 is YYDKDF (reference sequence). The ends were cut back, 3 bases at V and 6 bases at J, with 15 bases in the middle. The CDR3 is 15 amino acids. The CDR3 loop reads CATSRIWGGIQPQHF. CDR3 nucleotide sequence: TGTGCCACCAGCAGGATATGGGGGGGGATTCAGCCCCAGCATTTT.

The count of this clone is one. The CDR3 coding sequence is TGCGCCAGCAGCGGCAGGGACGAGCAGTACTTC. Encoded protein: CASSGRDEQYF. The J gene is TRBJ2-7, the V gene TRBV5-1; possibly TRBD1 for D (5 bases). V shed 4 bases and J shed 5 bases, with 7 bases lying between them. The CDR3 has 11 amino acids. Germline loops: CDR1 SGHRS, CDR2 YFSETQ.

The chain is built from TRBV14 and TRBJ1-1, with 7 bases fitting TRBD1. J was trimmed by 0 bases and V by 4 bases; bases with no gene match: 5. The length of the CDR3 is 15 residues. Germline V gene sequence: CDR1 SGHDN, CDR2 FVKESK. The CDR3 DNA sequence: TGTGCCAGCAGCCGACAGGGCTATTTGAACACTGAAGCTTTCTTT. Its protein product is CASSRQGYLNTEAFF.

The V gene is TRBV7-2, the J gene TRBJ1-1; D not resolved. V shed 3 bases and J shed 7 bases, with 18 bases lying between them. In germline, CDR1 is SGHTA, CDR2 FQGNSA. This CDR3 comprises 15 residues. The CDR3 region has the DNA TGTGCCAGCAGCTTTATGGGCATAGTTTCCCGTGAAGCTTTCTTT. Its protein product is CASSFMGIVSREAFF.

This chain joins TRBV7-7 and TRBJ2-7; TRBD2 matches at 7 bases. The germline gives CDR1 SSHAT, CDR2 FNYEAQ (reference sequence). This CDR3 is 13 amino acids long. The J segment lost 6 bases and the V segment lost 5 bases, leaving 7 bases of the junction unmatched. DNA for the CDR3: TGTGCCAGCAGCCTCGGACTAGTAAGCGAGCAGTACTTC. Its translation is CASSLGLVSEQYF.

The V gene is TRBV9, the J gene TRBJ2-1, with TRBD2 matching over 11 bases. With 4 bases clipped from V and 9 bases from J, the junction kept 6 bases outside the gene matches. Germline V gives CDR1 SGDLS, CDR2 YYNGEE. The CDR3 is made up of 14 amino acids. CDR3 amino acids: CASSLAGGPGEQFF. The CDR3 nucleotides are TGTGCCAGCAGCTTAGCGGGGGGGCCTGGTGAGCAGTTCTTC.

Here the CDR3 reads CASFGRGPRNEQFF. The CDR3 DNA reads TGCGCCAGCTTCGGCAGGGGGCCAAGAAATGAGCAGTTCTTC. The gene calls are TRBV5-1 and TRBJ2-1; TRBD1 matches 8 bases. V was pared by 7 bases and J by 7 bases, with 10 bases of the junction left unmatched. CDR1 and CDR2 from the germline V gene are SGHRS and YFSETQ. The CDR3 has 14 amino acids.

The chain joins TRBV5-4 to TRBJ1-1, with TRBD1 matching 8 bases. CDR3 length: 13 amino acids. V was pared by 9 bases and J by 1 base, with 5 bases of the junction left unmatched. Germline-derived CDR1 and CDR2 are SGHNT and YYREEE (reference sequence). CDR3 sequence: CANQDRGNTEAFF. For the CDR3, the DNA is TGTGCCAACCAAGACAGGGGGAACACTGAAGCTTTCTTT.

The CDR3 reads CASSPLGVSYEQYF. The CDR3 DNA follows: TGCGCCAGCAGCCCCCTGGGCGTCTCCTACGAGCAGTACTTC. The genes are TRBV4-1 and TRBJ2-7; D remains ambiguous. CDR1 and CDR2 (germline): MGHRA, YSYEKL. The CDR3 covers 14 residues. Trimming pared 4 bases from V and 0 bases from J, leaving 10 bases between.

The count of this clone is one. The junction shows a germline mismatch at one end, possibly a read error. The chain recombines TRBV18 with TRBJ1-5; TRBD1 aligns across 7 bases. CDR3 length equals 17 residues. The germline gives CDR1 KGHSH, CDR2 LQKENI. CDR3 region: CASSPWLLDRVDQLQHF. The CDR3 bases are TGTGCCAGCTCACCCTGGCTCCTCGACAGGGTGGACCAGCTCCAGCATTTT.

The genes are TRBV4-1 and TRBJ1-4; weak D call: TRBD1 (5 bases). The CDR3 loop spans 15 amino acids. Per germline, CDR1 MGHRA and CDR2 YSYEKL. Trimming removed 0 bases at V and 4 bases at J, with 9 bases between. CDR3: CASSQEWTLNEKLFF. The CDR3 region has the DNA TGCGCCAGCAGCCAAGAGTGGACACTTAATGAAAAACTGTTTTTT.

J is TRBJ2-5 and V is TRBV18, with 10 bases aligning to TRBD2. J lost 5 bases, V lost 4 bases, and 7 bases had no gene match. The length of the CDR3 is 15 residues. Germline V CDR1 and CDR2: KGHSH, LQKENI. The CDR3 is CASSQSGGARETQYF. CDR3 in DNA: TGTGCCAGCTCACAAAGCGGGGGGGCCCGGGAGACCCAGTACTTC.

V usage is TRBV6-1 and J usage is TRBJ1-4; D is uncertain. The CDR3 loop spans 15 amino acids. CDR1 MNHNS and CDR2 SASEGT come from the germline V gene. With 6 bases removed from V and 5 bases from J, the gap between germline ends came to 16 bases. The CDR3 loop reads CASRGNGGENEKLFF. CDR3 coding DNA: TGTGCCAGCAGGGGAAACGGAGGCGAAAATGAAAAACTGTTTTTT.

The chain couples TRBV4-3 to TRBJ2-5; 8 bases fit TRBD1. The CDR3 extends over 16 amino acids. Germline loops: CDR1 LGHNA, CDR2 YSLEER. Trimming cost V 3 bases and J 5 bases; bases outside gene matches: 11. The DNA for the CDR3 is TGCGCCAGCAGCCATTCTTTAGGACAGGGTGGGGAGACCCAGTACTTC. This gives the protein CASSHSLGQGGETQYF.

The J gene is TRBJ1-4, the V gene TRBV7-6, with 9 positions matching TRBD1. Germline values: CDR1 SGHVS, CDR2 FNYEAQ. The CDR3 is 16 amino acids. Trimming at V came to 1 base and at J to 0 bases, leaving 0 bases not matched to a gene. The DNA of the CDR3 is TGTGCCAGCAGCTTAGGGGACAGGGCAACTAATGAAAAACTGTTTTTT. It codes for CASSLGDRATNEKLFF.

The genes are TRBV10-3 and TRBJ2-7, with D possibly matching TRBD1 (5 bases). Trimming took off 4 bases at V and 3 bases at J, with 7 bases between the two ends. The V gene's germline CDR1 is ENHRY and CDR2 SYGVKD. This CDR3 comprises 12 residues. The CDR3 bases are TGTGCCATCAGTGTAGACAGCTACGAGCAGTACTTC. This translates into CAISVDSYEQYF.

The DNA of the CDR3 is TGTGCCAGCCTGCCCAGGGTCGATGGCAATCAGCCCCAGCATTTT. Translation gives CASLPRVDGNQPQHF. The chain is built from TRBV19 and TRBJ1-5, with D possibly being TRBD1 (5 bases). This CDR3 region has 15 residues. Trimming removed 9 bases at V and 2 bases at J, with 17 bases between. Germline V gene lookup returns CDR1 LNHDA and CDR2 SQIVND (reference sequence). Supplemented by reference TRBV19 and TRBJ1-5, the full variable domain reads DGGITQSPKYLFRKEGQNVTLSCEQNLNHDAMYWYRQDPGQGLRLIYYSQIVNDFQKGDIAEGYSVSREKKESFPLTVTSAQKNPTAFYLCASLPRVDGNQPQHFGDGTRLSIL.

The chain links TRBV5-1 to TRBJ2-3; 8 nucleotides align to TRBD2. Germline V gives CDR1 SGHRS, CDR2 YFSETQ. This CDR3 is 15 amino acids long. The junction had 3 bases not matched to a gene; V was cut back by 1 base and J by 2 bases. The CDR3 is CASSLLAGLTDTQYF. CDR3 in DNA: TGCGCCAGCAGCTTGTTAGCGGGGCTCACAGATACGCAGTATTTT. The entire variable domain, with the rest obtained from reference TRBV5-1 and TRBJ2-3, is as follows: KAGVTQTPRYLIKTRGQQVTLSCSPISGHRSVSWYQQTPGQGLQFLFEYFSETQRNKGNFPGRFSGRQFSNSRSEMNVSTLELGDSALYLCASSLLAGLTDTQYFGPGTRLTVL.

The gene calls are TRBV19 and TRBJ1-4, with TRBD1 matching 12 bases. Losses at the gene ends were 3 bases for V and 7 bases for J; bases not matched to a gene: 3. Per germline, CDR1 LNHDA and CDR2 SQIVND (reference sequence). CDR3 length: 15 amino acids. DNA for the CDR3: TGTGCCAGTAGTATGGGGACAGGGGGCGTTGAAAAACTGTTTTTT. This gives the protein CASSMGTGGVEKLFF.

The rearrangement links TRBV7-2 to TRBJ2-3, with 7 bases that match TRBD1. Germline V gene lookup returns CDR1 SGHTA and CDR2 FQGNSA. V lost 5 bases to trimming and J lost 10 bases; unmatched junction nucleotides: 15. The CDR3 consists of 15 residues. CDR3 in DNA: TGTGCCAGCAGCAGACCGGGACAGACTCTTGGGGCGCAGTATTTT. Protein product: CASSRPGQTLGAQYF.

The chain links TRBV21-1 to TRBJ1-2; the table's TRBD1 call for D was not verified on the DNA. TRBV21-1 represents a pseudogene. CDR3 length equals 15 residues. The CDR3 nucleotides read TGTGCCAGCAGCAGAGGGACAGCCTTCCTCTATGGCTACACCTTC. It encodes CASSRGTAFLYGYTF.

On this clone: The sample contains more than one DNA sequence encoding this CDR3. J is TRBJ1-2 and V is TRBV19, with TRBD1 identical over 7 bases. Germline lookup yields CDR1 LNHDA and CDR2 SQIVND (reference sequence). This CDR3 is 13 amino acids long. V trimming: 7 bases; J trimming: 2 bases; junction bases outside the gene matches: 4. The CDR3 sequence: CASTGQLNYGYTF. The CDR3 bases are TGTGCCAGTACGGGACAGCTAAACTATGGCTACACCTTC.

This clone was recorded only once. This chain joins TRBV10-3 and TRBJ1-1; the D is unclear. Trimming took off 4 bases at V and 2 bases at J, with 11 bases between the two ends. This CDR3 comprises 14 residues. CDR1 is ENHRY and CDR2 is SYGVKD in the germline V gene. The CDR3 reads CAISGLAGNTEAFF. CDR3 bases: TGTGCCATCAGTGGCCTGGCGGGAAACACTGAAGCTTTCTTT.

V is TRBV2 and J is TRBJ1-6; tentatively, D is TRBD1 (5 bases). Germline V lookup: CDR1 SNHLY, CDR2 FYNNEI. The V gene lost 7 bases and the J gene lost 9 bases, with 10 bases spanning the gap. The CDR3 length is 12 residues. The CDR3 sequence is CASNGGSSPLHF. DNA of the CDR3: TGTGCCAGCAATGGGGGGAGTTCACCCCTCCACTTT.

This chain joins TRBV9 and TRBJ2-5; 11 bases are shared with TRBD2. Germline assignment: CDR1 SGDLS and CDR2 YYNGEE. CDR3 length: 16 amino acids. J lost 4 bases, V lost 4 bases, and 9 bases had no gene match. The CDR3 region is CASSTRSGGAGETQYF. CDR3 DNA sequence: TGTGCCAGCAGCACCCGTAGCGGGGGGGCCGGAGAGACCCAGTACTTC.

CDR3 in DNA: TGTGCCTGGAGCCACAGAATAAATCAGCCCCAGCATTTT. This codes for CAWSHRINQPQHF. The chain recombines TRBV30 with TRBJ1-5; D not certain. CDR3 length: 13 residues. The germline gives CDR1 GTSNPN, CDR2 SVGIG (reference sequence). Trimming removed 3 bases at V and 4 bases at J, with 10 bases between.